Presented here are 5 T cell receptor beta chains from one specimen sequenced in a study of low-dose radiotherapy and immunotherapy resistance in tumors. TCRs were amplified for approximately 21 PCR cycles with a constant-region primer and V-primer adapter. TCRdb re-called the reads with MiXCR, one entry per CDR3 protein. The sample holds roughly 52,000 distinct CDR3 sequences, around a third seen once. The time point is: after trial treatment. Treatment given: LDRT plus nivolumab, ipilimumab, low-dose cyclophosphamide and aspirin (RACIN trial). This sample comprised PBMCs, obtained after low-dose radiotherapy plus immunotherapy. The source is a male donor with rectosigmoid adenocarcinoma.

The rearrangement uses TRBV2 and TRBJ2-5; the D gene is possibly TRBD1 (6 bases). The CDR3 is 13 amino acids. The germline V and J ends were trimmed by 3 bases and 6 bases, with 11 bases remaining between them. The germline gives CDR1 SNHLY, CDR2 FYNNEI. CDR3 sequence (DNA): TGTGCCAGCAGTGAGAGCAGGGGAAAGACCCAGTACTTC. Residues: CASSESRGKTQYF.

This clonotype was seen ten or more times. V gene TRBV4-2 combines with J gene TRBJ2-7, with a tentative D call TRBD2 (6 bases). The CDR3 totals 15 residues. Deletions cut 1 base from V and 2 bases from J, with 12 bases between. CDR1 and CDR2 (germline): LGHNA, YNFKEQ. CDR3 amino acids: CASSQVRRDTYEQYF. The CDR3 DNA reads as TGTGCCAGCAGCCAAGTGCGGAGGGATACCTACGAGCAGTACTTC.

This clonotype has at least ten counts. The CDR3 is CASSREETQYF. The CDR3 DNA is TGTGCCAGCAGCAGGGAGGAGACCCAGTACTTC. This chain joins TRBV3-1 and TRBJ2-5; tentative D call: TRBD2 (5 bases). From germline, CDR1 is LGHDT and CDR2 YNNKEL (reference sequence). Deletions cut 5 bases from V and 5 bases from J, with 6 bases between. The CDR3 length is 11 residues.

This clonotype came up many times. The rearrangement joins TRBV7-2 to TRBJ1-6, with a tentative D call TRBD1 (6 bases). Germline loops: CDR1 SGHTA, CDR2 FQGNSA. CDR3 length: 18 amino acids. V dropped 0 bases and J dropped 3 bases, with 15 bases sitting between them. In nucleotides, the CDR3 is TGTGCCAGCAGCTTAGCAATCAGGGGAGGCTTCTATAATTCACCCCTCCACTTT. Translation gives CASSLAIRGGFYNSPLHF. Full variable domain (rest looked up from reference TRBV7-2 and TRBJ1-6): GAGVSQSPSNKVTEKGKDVELRCDPISGHTALYWYRQSLGQGLEFLIYFQGNSAPDKSGLPSDRFSAERTGGSVSTLTIQRTQQEDSAVYLCASSLAIRGGFYNSPLHFGNGTRLTVT.

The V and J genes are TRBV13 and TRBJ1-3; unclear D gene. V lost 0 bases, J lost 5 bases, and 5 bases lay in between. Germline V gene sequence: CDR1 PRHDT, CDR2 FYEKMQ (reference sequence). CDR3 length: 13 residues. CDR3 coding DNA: TGTGCCAGCAGCTTAGGCCCGAGAAACACCATATATTTT. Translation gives CASSLGPRNTIYF.